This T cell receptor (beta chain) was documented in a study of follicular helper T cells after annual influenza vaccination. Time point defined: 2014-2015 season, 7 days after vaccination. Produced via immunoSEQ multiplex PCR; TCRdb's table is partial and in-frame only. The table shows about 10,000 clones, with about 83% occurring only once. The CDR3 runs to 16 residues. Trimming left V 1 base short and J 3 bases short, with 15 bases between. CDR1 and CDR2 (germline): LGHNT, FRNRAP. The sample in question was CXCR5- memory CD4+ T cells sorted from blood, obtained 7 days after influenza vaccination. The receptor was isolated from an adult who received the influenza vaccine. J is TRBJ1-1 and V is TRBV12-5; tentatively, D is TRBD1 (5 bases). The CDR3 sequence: CASGLGRIGGDTEAFF. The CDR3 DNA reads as TGTGCTAGTGGTTTGGGAAGGATCGGGGGGGACACTGAAGCTTTCTTT.